Listed below are T cell receptor beta chains from one sample, sequenced in a study of cytomegalovirus exposure and HLA in healthy donors. Sequencing was performed with immunoSEQ multiplex PCR; in TCRdb, only in-frame clones are kept and a portion is missing. The table shows about 150,000 clones, with about 80% occurring only once. Sequencing was performed on PBMCs. The receptors were sampled from a woman between 40 and 55 years old in good health and CMV-seronegative. Each CDR3 is given with its conserved first and last residue. D genes are given only for firm matches. For some rows the clone size is stated as once, few or many, or as a class when expanded; others skip it.

size: NA
J: TRBJ2-7
D: TRBD1
V: TRBV10-3
length: 14
DNA: TGTGCCATCAGATCGGACAGGGGACCCGACGAGCAGTACTTC
CDR3: CAIRSDRGPDEQYF

size: NA
J: TRBJ1-3
D: NA
V: TRBV18
length: 13
DNA: TGTGCCAGCCCGACAGCCTCTGGAAACACCATATATTTT
CDR3: CASPTASGNTIYF

size: NA
J: TRBJ2-1
D: NA
V: TRBV11-3
length: 14
DNA: TGTGCCAGCAGCTCCCCGGGCTCCTACAATGAGCAGTTCTTC
CDR3: CASSSPGSYNEQFF

size: NA
J: TRBJ1-6
D: TRBD1
V: TRBV11-3
length: 14
DNA: TGCGCCAGCAGCCTTGACAGGGTTAATTCACCCCTCCACTTT
CDR3: CASSLDRVNSPLHF

size: once
J: TRBJ2-1
D: TRBD2
V: TRBV9
length: 20
DNA: TGTGCCAGCAGCCCCACAACGGGACTAGCGAATTTACACGTCTACAATGAGCAGTTCTTC
CDR3: CASSPTTGLANLHVYNEQFF

size: NA
J: TRBJ2-5
D: NA
V: TRBV7-3
length: 15
DNA: TGTGCCAGCAGCTGGGTCGGAAGCGGCCAAGAGACCCAGTACTTC
CDR3: CASSWVGSGQETQYF

size: once
J: TRBJ1-2
D: NA
V: TRBV28
length: 14
DNA: TGTGCCAGCAGCTTCCCCTACACGGGCTATGGCTACACCTTC
CDR3: CASSFPYTGYGYTF

size: NA
J: TRBJ2-7
D: TRBD2
V: TRBV9
length: 16
DNA: TGTGCCAGCAGCGTAGATTCGGGGTTAACTAGCGGCGAGCAGTACTTC
CDR3: CASSVDSGLTSGEQYF

size: once
J: TRBJ2-3
D: NA
V: TRBV4-1
length: 18
DNA: TGCGCCAGCAGCCAAGTTTGGGACTCCCCCGTCTTCGCGGATACGCAGTATTTT
CDR3: CASSQVWDSPVFADTQYF

size: NA
J: TRBJ1-5
D: TRBD1
V: TRBV5-5
length: 17
DNA: TGTGCCAGCAGCCCAGGGACAGGGGGTCGGAGCAATCAGCCCCAGCATTTT
CDR3: CASSPGTGGRSNQPQHF

size: NA
J: TRBJ1-4
D: TRBD1
V: TRBV7-9
length: 14
DNA: TGTGCCAGCAGCCTGTGGACAGGGGATGAAAAACTGTTTTTT
CDR3: CASSLWTGDEKLFF

size: NA
J: TRBJ2-3
D: TRBD2
V: TRBV28
length: 15
DNA: TGTGCCATCGACGTAGCGGGGGGGAGCACAGATACGCAGTATTTT
CDR3: CAIDVAGGSTDTQYF

size: few
J: TRBJ2-1
D: TRBD2
V: TRBV30
length: 16
DNA: TGTGCCTGGAGTTCTATAGCGGGGGGGATCTACAATGAGCAGTTCTTC
CDR3: CAWSSIAGGIYNEQFF

size: NA
J: TRBJ2-5
D: NA
V: TRBV19
length: 13
DNA: TGTGCCAGTAGTAAGGACAGCCAAGAGACCCAGTACTTC
CDR3: CASSKDSQETQYF

size: few
J: TRBJ1-4
D: NA
V: TRBV4-3
length: 15
DNA: TGCGCCAGCAGCCAAGATTCCTACCAGCGGGAAAAACTGTTTTTT
CDR3: CASSQDSYQREKLFF

size: NA
J: TRBJ1-4
D: NA
V: TRBV27
length: 15
DNA: TGTGCCAGCAGTCCTTGGGCCGGGGAGGGGGAAAAACTGTTTTTT
CDR3: CASSPWAGEGEKLFF

size: NA
J: TRBJ1-1
D: NA
V: TRBV7-9
length: 12
DNA: TGTGCCAGCAGTTTGGGGCGGTTAGAAGCTTTCTTT
CDR3: CASSLGRLEAFF

size: NA
J: TRBJ1-2
D: TRBD1
V: TRBV5-5
length: 14
DNA: TGTGCCAGCACCTGGACAGGGCTCACGGAGGGCTACACCTTC
CDR3: CASTWTGLTEGYTF

size: NA
J: TRBJ1-1
D: TRBD1
V: TRBV19
length: 15
DNA: TGTGCCAGTAGGAAGGGACAGGGTCAGTACACTGAAGCTTTCTTT
CDR3: CASRKGQGQYTEAFF

size: NA
J: TRBJ2-7
D: TRBD2
V: TRBV5-1
length: 16
DNA: TGCGCCAGCAGCATCCTAGCGGGAGGGGACTCCTACGAGCAGTACTTC
CDR3: CASSILAGGDSYEQYF

size: NA
J: TRBJ2-2
D: TRBD1
V: TRBV27
length: 17
DNA: TGTGCCAGCAAAAAGACAGGGGGCCGGTCGAACACCGGGGAGCTGTTTTTT
CDR3: CASKKTGGRSNTGELFF

size: NA
J: TRBJ2-5
D: TRBD1
V: TRBV4-1
length: 16
DNA: TGCGCCAGCAGCCAAGACACAGGGGTAGGGGGAGAGACCCAGTACTTC
CDR3: CASSQDTGVGGETQYF

size: NA
J: TRBJ2-7
D: NA
V: TRBV27
length: 13
DNA: TGTGCCAGCAGTAATGGGCTAGCAGGCGAGCAGTACTTC
CDR3: CASSNGLAGEQYF

size: NA
J: TRBJ1-6
D: TRBD1
V: TRBV19
length: 15
DNA: TGTGCCAGTAGTATGGGACAGGGAGGAAGGTCACCCCTCCACTTT
CDR3: CASSMGQGGRSPLHF

size: NA
J: TRBJ2-1
D: TRBD2
V: TRBV7-7
length: 13
DNA: TGTGCCAGCAGCTTAAGCGGGGACAATGAGCAGTTCTTC
CDR3: CASSLSGDNEQFF

size: NA
J: TRBJ2-7
D: TRBD1
V: TRBV7-2
length: 14
DNA: TGTGCCAGCAGCCAAAATCCGGACAGGCGCGAGCAGTACTTC
CDR3: CASSQNPDRREQYF

size: NA
J: TRBJ2-3
D: NA
V: TRBV5-1
length: 16
DNA: TGCGCCAGCAGCTTGTCCTGGACTTCTAGCACAGATACGCAGTATTTT
CDR3: CASSLSWTSSTDTQYF

size: NA
J: TRBJ1-1
D: TRBD1
V: TRBV25-1
length: 15
DNA: TGTGCCAGCAGTGTCCTGGGACAGGGGGACACTGAAGCTTTCTTT
CDR3: CASSVLGQGDTEAFF

size: once
J: TRBJ2-7
D: NA
V: TRBV15
length: 12
DNA: TGTGCCACCGAAGGTCCACAAGGCGGGCAGTACTTC
CDR3: CATEGPQGGQYF

size: NA
J: TRBJ1-1
D: NA
V: TRBV25-1
length: 15
DNA: TGTGCCAGCAGTGGCCTACAGTCTTCGAACACTGAAGCTTTCTTT
CDR3: CASSGLQSSNTEAFF

size: NA
J: TRBJ2-3
D: NA
V: TRBV28
length: 15
DNA: TGTGCCAGCAGTTTTAGGGGACTTTACACAGATACGCAGTATTTT
CDR3: CASSFRGLYTDTQYF

size: NA
J: TRBJ1-5
D: NA
V: TRBV6-5
length: 16
DNA: TGTGCCAGCAGTTCCCGGAGCGGGCTAGAGAATCAGCCCCAGCATTTT
CDR3: CASSSRSGLENQPQHF

size: NA
J: TRBJ1-1
D: TRBD1
V: TRBV30
length: 14
DNA: TGTGCCTGGAGTGGGGGACAGGGGGCGGCTGAAGCTTTCTTT
CDR3: CAWSGGQGAAEAFF

size: NA
J: TRBJ2-1
D: NA
V: TRBV15
length: 14
DNA: TGTGCCACCAGCAGAGGTCTGGGGGCGAATGAGCAGTTCTTC
CDR3: CATSRGLGANEQFF

size: few
J: TRBJ2-2
D: NA
V: TRBV21-1
length: 16
DNA: TGTGCCAGCAGCCGACCCGGGACAGGGGGCGCCGGGGAGCTGTTTTTT
CDR3: CASSRPGTGGAGELFF

size: NA
J: TRBJ2-7
D: TRBD2
V: TRBV2
length: 15
DNA: TGTGCCAGCAGTGGGCCAGCGGGAGGGCCGCACGAGCAGTACTTC
CDR3: CASSGPAGGPHEQYF

size: NA
J: TRBJ2-1
D: NA
V: TRBV28
length: 12
DNA: TGTGCCAGCGAAAAAGAGCTCTATGAGCAGTTCTTC
CDR3: CASEKELYEQFF

size: NA
J: TRBJ2-5
D: TRBD2
V: TRBV11-3
length: 14
DNA: TGTGCCAGCAGGGGAGCGGGGCCAGGAGAGACCCAGTACTTC
CDR3: CASRGAGPGETQYF

size: NA
J: TRBJ2-7
D: TRBD1
V: TRBV18
length: 14
DNA: TGTGCCAGCTCAACCGGGACAGGGACCTACGAGCAGTACTTC
CDR3: CASSTGTGTYEQYF

size: NA
J: TRBJ2-3
D: NA
V: TRBV10-3
length: 10
DNA: TGTGCCATCACCCTAGATACGCAGTATTTT
CDR3: CAITLDTQYF

size: NA
J: TRBJ2-2
D: TRBD2
V: TRBV2
length: 17
DNA: TGTGCCAGCAGACAGACTAGCGGGGCCCTGAACACCGGGGAGCTGTTTTTT
CDR3: CASRQTSGALNTGELFF

size: NA
J: TRBJ2-7
D: TRBD1
V: TRBV5-1
length: 14
DNA: TGCGCCAGCAGGGAGGACAGGGGTCCCTACGAGCAGTACTTC
CDR3: CASREDRGPYEQYF

size: NA
J: TRBJ2-2
D: TRBD1
V: TRBV7-2
length: 18
DNA: TGTGCCAGCAGCCGTCCGACAGGGGGAGCGGTAAGCACCGGGGAGCTGTTTTTT
CDR3: CASSRPTGGAVSTGELFF

size: NA
J: TRBJ1-1
D: TRBD1
V: TRBV5-4
length: 14
DNA: TGTGCCAGCAGCTCTCGGACAGGGTTGACTGAAGCTTTCTTT
CDR3: CASSSRTGLTEAFF

size: NA
J: TRBJ2-7
D: NA
V: TRBV5-4
length: 15
DNA: TGTGCCAGCAGCTTGGCTCCCCAGGGGTGGTACGAGCAGTACTTC
CDR3: CASSLAPQGWYEQYF

size: once
J: TRBJ2-5
D: TRBD2
V: TRBV27
length: 14
DNA: TGTGCCAGCAGAGGAGCGGGGGGAGGAGAGACCCAGTACTTC
CDR3: CASRGAGGGETQYF

size: NA
J: TRBJ2-2
D: NA
V: TRBV11-1
length: 14
DNA: TGTGCCAGCAGGACAGGACTCTGGACGGGGGAGCTGTTTTTT
CDR3: CASRTGLWTGELFF

size: NA
J: TRBJ2-1
D: NA
V: TRBV4-3
length: 18
DNA: TGCGCCAGCAGCCAAGATTACGGGGTGCCGAGACATAACAATGAGCAGTTCTTC
CDR3: CASSQDYGVPRHNNEQFF

size: NA
J: TRBJ1-5
D: TRBD1
V: TRBV28
length: 18
DNA: TGTGCCAGCAGCCGACAGGGGTGGGGAACTTATAGCAATCAGCCCCAGCATTTT
CDR3: CASSRQGWGTYSNQPQHF

size: NA
J: TRBJ2-1
D: TRBD2
V: TRBV2
length: 16
DNA: TGTGCCAGCAGGGGGCCGACTGGGACTAGCGGAAATGAGCAGTTCTTC
CDR3: CASRGPTGTSGNEQFF

size: NA
J: TRBJ2-5
D: TRBD2
V: TRBV30
length: 14
DNA: TGTGCCTGGAGTGTGCGGGGGGTTCAAGAGACCCAGTACTTC
CDR3: CAWSVRGVQETQYF

size: NA
J: TRBJ2-2
D: NA
V: TRBV5-1
length: 15
DNA: TGCGCCAGCAGCTTGAAGCACCCGAACACCGGGGAGCTGTTTTTT
CDR3: CASSLKHPNTGELFF

size: NA
J: TRBJ2-7
D: NA
V: TRBV29-1
length: 11
DNA: TGCAGCGTTGAGGCCGGGAACGAGCAGTACTTC
CDR3: CSVEAGNEQYF

size: few
J: TRBJ2-1
D: TRBD2
V: TRBV4-1
length: 14
DNA: TGCGCCAGCAGCCTACGCGGGAGGCTTAATGAGCAGTTCTTC
CDR3: CASSLRGRLNEQFF

size: NA
J: TRBJ2-7
D: TRBD2
V: TRBV11-2
length: 16
DNA: TGTGCCAGCAGGACTAGCGGGGGCCCGCGGTCTTACGAGCAGTACTTC
CDR3: CASRTSGGPRSYEQYF

size: NA
J: TRBJ2-6
D: NA
V: TRBV4-3
length: 16
DNA: TGCGCCAGCAGCCAAGTCGCAGGGTCTGGGGCCAACGTCCTGACTTTC
CDR3: CASSQVAGSGANVLTF

size: NA
J: TRBJ1-2
D: TRBD1
V: TRBV5-4
length: 16
DNA: TGTGCCAGCAGCTTCCAATCCGGGACAGGGGTTTTCGGCTACACCTTC
CDR3: CASSFQSGTGVFGYTF

size: once
J: TRBJ2-7
D: NA
V: TRBV6-1
length: 13
DNA: TGTGCCAGCAGTGAAGGTGAGATCTACGAGCAGTACTTC
CDR3: CASSEGEIYEQYF

size: NA
J: TRBJ2-1
D: TRBD1
V: TRBV5-6
length: 15
DNA: TGTGCCAGCAGCTTGGGGGTAAGAGGGGGCGATGAGCAGTTCTTC
CDR3: CASSLGVRGGDEQFF

size: NA
J: TRBJ2-6
D: NA
V: TRBV7-2
length: 18
DNA: TGTGCCAGCACCCGGGTGGGGGGGGCTACTTCTGGGGCCAACGTCCTGACTTTC
CDR3: CASTRVGGATSGANVLTF